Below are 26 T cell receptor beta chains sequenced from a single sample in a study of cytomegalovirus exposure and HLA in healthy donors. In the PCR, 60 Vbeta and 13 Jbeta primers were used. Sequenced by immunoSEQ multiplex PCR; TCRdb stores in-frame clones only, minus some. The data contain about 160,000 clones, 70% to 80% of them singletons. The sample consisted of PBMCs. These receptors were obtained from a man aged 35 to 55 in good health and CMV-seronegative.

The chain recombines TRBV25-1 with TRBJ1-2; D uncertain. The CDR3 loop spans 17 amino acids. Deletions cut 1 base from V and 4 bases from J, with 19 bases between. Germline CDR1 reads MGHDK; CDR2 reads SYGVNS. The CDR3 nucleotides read TGTGCCAGCAGTGAATTAATGAGAGGGTTAGACGCCTATGGCTACACCTTC. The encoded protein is CASSELMRGLDAYGYTF.

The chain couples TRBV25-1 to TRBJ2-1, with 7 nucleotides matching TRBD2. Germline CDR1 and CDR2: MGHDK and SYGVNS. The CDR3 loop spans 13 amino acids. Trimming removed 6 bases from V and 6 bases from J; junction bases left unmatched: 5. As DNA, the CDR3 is TGTGCCAGCAGCTTCTCTAGCGGCAATGAGCAGTTCTTC. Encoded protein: CASSFSSGNEQFF.

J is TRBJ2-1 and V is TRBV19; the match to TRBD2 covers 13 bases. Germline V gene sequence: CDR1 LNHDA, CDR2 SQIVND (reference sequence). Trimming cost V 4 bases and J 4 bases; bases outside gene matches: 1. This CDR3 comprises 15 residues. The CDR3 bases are TGTGCCAGTAGTAGGGGACTAGCGGGATACAATGAGCAGTTCTTC. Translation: CASSRGLAGYNEQFF.

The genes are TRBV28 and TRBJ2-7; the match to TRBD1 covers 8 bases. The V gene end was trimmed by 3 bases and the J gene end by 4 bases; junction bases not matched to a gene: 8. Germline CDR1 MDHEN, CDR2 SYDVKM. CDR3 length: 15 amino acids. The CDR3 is CASSLGQGAVYEQYF. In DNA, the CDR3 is TGTGCCAGCAGTTTGGGCCAGGGGGCAGTATACGAGCAGTACTTC.

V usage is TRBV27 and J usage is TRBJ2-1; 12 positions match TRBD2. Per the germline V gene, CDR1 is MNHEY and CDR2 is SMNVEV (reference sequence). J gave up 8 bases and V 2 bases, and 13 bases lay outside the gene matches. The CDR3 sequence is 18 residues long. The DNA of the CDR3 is TGTGCCAGCAGTTTAAAGCCCTCGACTAGCGGGAGAATCTATGAGCAGTTCTTC. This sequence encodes CASSLKPSTSGRIYEQFF.

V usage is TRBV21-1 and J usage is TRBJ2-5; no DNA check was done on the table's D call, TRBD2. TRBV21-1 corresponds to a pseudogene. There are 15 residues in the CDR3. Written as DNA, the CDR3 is TGTGCCAGCAGCCCAGGACGGGGGACTCAAGAGACCCAGTACTTC. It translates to CASSPGRGTQETQYF.

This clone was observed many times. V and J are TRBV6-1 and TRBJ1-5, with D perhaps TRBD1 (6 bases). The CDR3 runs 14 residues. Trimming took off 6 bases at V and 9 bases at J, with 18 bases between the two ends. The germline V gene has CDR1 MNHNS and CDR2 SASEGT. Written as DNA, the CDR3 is TGTGCCAGCAGCTACGGACAGAGTTTTGGGCCCCAGCATTTT. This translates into CASSYGQSFGPQHF.

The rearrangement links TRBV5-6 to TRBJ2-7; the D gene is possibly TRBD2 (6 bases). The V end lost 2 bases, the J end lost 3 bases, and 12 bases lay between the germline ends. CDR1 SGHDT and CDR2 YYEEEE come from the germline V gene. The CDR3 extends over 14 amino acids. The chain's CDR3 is CASSFSGGGYEQYF. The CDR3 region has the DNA TGTGCCAGCAGCTTTTCCGGGGGAGGCTACGAGCAGTACTTC.

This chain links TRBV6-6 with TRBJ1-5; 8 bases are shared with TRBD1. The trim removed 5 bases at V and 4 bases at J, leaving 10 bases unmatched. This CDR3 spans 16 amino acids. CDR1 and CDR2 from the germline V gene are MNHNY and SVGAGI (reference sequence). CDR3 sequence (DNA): TGTGCCAGCAGTCAATCCGGGACAGGCGGAAATCAGCCCCAGCATTTT. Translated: CASSQSGTGGNQPQHF.

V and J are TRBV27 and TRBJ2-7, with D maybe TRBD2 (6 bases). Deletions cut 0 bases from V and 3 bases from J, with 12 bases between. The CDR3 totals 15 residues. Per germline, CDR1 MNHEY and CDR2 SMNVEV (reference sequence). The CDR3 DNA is TGTGCCAGCAGTTTATCGACTAGATGGCTCTACGAGCAGTACTTC. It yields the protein CASSLSTRWLYEQYF.

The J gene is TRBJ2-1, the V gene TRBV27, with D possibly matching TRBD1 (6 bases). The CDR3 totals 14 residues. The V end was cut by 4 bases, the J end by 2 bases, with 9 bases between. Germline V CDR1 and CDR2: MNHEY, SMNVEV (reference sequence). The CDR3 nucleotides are TGTGCCAGCAGTTCAGGGGTCACCTACAATGAGCAGTTCTTC. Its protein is CASSSGVTYNEQFF.

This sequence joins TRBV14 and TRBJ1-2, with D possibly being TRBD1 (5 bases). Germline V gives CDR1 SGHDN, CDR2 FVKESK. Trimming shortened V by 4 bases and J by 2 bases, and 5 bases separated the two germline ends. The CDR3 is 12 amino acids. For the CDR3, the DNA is TGTGCCAGCAGCCGACAGAACTATGGCTACACCTTC. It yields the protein CASSRQNYGYTF.

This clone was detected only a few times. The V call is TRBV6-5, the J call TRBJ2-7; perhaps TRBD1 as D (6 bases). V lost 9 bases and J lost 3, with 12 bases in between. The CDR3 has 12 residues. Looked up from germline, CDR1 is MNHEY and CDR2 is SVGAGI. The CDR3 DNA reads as TGTGCCAGTAAAGCAGGGGTCTACGAGCAGTACTTC. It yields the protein CASKAGVYEQYF.

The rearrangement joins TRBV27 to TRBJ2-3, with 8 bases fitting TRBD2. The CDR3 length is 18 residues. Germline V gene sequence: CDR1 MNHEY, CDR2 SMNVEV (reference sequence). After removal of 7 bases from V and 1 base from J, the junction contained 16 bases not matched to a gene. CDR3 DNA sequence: TGTGCCAGCACCCCAGCGGGAGCTCTTCCGCCGCGCACAGATACGCAGTATTTT. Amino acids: CASTPAGALPPRTDTQYF.

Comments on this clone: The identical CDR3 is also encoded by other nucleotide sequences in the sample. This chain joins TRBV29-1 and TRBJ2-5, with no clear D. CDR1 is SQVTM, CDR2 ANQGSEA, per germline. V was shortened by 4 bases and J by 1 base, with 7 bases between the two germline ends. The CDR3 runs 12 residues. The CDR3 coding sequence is TGCAGCGTTGTGGGCAGCCAAGAGACCCAGTACTTC. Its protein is CSVVGSQETQYF.

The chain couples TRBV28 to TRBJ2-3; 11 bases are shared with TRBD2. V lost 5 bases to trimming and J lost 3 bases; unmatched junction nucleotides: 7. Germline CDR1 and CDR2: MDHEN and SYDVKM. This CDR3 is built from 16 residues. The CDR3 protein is CASSDYSGRGTDTQYF. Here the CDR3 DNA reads TGTGCCAGCAGTGACTATAGCGGGAGGGGGACAGATACGCAGTATTTT.

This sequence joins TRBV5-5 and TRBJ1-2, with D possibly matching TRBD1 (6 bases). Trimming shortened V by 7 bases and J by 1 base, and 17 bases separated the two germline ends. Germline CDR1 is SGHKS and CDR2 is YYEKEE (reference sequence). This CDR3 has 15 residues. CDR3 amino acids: CASWNPGHRNYGYTF. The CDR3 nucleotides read TGTGCCAGCTGGAACCCGGGACACCGTAACTATGGCTACACCTTC. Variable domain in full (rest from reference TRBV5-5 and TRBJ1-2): DAGVTQSPTHLIKTRGQQVTLRCSPISGHKSVSWYQQVLGQGPQFIFQYYEKEERGRGNFPDRFSARQFPNYSSELNVNALLLGDSALYLCASWNPGHRNYGYTFGSGTRLTVV.

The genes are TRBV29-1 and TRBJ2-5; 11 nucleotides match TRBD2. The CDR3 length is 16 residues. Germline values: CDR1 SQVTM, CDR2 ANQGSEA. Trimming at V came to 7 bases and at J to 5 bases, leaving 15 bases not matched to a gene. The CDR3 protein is CSAPDVAGGPWETQYF. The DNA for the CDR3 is TGCAGCGCTCCTGACGTAGCGGGAGGGCCCTGGGAGACCCAGTACTTC.

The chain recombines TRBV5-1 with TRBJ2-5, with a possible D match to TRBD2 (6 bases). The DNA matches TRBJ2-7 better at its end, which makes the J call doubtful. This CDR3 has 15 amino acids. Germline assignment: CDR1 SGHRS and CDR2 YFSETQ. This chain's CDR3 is CASSLEGLKTYEQYF. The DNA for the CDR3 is TGCGCCAGCAGCTTGGAGGGACTGAAGACCTACGAGCAGTACTTC.

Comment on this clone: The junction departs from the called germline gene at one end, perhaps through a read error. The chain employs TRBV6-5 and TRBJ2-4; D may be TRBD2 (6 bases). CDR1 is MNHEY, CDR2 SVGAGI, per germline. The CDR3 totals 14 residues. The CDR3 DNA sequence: TGTGCCAGCTCCGGGGGATGGGGCAAAAACAGTCAGTACTTC. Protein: CASSGGWGKNSQYF.

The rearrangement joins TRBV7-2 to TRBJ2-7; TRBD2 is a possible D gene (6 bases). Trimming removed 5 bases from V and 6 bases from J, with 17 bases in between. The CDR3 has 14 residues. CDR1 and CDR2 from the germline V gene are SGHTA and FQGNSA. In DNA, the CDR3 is TGTGCCAGCAGCCCTGACCGTGGAGCGGGCGAGCAGTACTTC. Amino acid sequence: CASSPDRGAGEQYF.

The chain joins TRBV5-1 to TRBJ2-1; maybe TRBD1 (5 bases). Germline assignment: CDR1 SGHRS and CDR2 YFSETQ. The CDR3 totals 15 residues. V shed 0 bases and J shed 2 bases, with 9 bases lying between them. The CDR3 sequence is CASSLEGYTYNEQFF. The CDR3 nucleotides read TGCGCCAGCAGCTTGGAGGGGTATACCTACAATGAGCAGTTCTTC. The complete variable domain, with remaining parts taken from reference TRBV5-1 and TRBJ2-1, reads KAGVTQTPRYLIKTRGQQVTLSCSPISGHRSVSWYQQTPGQGLQFLFEYFSETQRNKGNFPGRFSGRQFSNSRSEMNVSTLELGDSALYLCASSLEGYTYNEQFFGPGTRLTVL.

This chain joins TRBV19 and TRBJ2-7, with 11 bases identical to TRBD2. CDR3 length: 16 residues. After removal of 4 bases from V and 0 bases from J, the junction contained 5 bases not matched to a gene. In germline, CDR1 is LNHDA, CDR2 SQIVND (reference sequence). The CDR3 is CASSTYGTSGSYEQYF. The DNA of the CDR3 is TGTGCCAGTAGTACCTACGGGACTAGCGGCTCCTACGAGCAGTACTTC. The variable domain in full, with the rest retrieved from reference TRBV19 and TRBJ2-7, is DGGITQSPKYLFRKEGQNVTLSCEQNLNHDAMYWYRQDPGQGLRLIYYSQIVNDFQKGDIAEGYSVSREKKESFPLTVTSAQKNPTAFYLCASSTYGTSGSYEQYFGPGTRLTVT.

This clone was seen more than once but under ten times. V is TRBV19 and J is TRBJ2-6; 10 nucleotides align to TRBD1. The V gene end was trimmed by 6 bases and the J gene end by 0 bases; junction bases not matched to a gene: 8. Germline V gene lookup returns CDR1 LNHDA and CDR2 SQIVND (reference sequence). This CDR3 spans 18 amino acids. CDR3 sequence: CASSPRQGALSGANVLTF. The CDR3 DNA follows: TGTGCCAGTAGCCCCCGACAGGGGGCTCTCTCTGGGGCCAACGTCCTGACTTTC.

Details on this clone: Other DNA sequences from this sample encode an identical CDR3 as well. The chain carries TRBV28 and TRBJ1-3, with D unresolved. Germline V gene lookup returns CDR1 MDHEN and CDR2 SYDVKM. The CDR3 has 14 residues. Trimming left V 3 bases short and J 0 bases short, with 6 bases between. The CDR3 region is CASSFPSSGNTIYF. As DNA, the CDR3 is TGTGCCAGCAGTTTTCCTAGCTCTGGAAACACCATATATTTT.

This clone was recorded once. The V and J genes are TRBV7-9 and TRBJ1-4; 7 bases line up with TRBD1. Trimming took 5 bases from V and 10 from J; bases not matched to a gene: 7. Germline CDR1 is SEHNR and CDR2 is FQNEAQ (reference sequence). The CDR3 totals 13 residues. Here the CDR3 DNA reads TGTGCCAGCAGCAGCTCGGGACAGCTAAAACTGTTTTTT. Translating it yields CASSSSGQLKLFF. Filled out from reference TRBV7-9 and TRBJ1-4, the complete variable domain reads DTGVSQNPRHKITKRGQNVTFRCDPISEHNRLYWYRQTLGQGPEFLTYFQNEAQLEKSRLLSDRFSAERPKGSFSTLEIQRTEQGDSAMYLCASSSSGQLKLFFGSGTQLSVL.